The rows below give T cell receptor beta chains drawn from one sample of a study of CD8 T cells in Susac syndrome. TCRdb processed the immunoSEQ multiplex PCR reads anew with MiXCR; each CDR3 protein has one entry. The sample holds 180,000 or so distinct CDR3 sequences; 85% to 95% are singletons and the top ten take around 0.094%. Sequencing was done on a sample of CD4+ T cells from PBMCs. The receptors originated from a human donor with Susac syndrome. The CDR3 runs from the conserved cysteine through the conserved F or W. The order of the fields is clone size, V gene, J gene, D gene, CDR3 DNA, CDR3 protein. The D gene is left open where the match is weak. Clone size appears in some rows only: once, few, many, or a class for an expanded clone.

size: -; V: TRBV6-5; J: TRBJ1-2; D: -; DNA: TGTGCCAGCAGTTACGGGGGACATCGCAGGGGAGGACATGATGGCTACACCTTC; CDR3: CASSYGGHRRGGHDGYTF
size: -; V: TRBV2; J: TRBJ1-1; D: -; DNA: TGTGCCAGCAGTGTCAACACTGAAGCTTTCTTT; CDR3: CASSVNTEAFF
size: once; V: TRBV7-6; J: TRBJ1-5; D: -; DNA: TGTGCCAGCAGCCCCGTCGAGGGGGGCCGCAATCAGCCCCAGCATTTT; CDR3: CASSPVEGGRNQPQHF
size: -; V: TRBV7-9; J: TRBJ1-6; D: -; DNA: TGTGCCAGCAGCCTTTCACCCTCTGCGTCACCCCTCCACTTT; CDR3: CASSLSPSASPLHF
size: -; V: TRBV25-1; J: TRBJ2-7; D: -; DNA: TGTGCCAGCAGTGGCCCCTACGAGCAGTACTTC; CDR3: CASSGPYEQYF
size: -; V: TRBV6-5; J: TRBJ1-1; D: -; DNA: TGTGCCAGCAGTTACTCGGCAGGGATGAACACTGAAGCTTTCTTT; CDR3: CASSYSAGMNTEAFF
size: -; V: TRBV18; J: TRBJ1-2; D: TRBD1; DNA: TGTGCCAGCTCACCAGCGGACAGGGGGCACTATGGCTACACCTTC; CDR3: CASSPADRGHYGYTF
size: -; V: TRBV9; J: TRBJ2-5; D: TRBD2; DNA: TGTGCCAGCAACATAAGGGTAGCGGGCCCTGACGAGACCCAGTACTTC; CDR3: CASNIRVAGPDETQYF
size: -; V: TRBV20-1; J: TRBJ2-1; D: -; DNA: TGCAGTGCTGGGGGTGGCGGGGTTGTCCCCGATGAGCAGTTCTTC; CDR3: CSAGGGGVVPDEQFF
size: -; V: TRBV19; J: TRBJ2-3; D: -; DNA: TGTGCCAGTAGTATTGGTAGGATGGATACGCAGTATTTT; CDR3: CASSIGRMDTQYF
size: -; V: TRBV12-3/TRBV12-4; J: TRBJ2-3; D: -; DNA: TGTGCCAGCAGCCTCGCTGGGGGGCCAGATACGCAGTATTTT; CDR3: CASSLAGGPDTQYF
size: -; V: TRBV11-2; J: TRBJ2-2; D: -; DNA: TGTGCCAGCAGTCACCCGGGAACACTGAACACCGGGGAGCTGTTTTTT; CDR3: CASSHPGTLNTGELFF
size: -; V: TRBV5-1; J: TRBJ2-1; D: TRBD1; DNA: TGCGCCAGCAGCTTAAGGGACAGCTCCTACAATGAGCAGTTCTTC; CDR3: CASSLRDSSYNEQFF
size: -; V: TRBV29-1; J: TRBJ1-4; D: -; DNA: TGCAGCGTCACCGCAACTAATGAAAAACTGTTTTTT; CDR3: CSVTATNEKLFF
size: -; V: TRBV20-1; J: TRBJ2-1; D: -; DNA: TGCAGTGCTAGAGCGCCTACGCAGATACCTTGGAATGAGCAGTTCTTC; CDR3: CSARAPTQIPWNEQFF
size: once; V: TRBV3-1; J: TRBJ1-1; D: -; DNA: TGTGCCAGCAGCCAAGCCCGGGGTTACACTGAAGCTTTCTTT; CDR3: CASSQARGYTEAFF
size: once; V: TRBV9; J: TRBJ1-5; D: -; DNA: TGTGCCAGCAGCGGCAGCCCGGGTGGCAATCAGCCCCAGCATTTT; CDR3: CASSGSPGGNQPQHF
size: -; V: TRBV29-1; J: TRBJ2-7; D: -; DNA: TGCAGCGTCGCATTCAGCTCCTACGAGCAGTACTTC; CDR3: CSVAFSSYEQYF
size: -; V: TRBV30; J: TRBJ1-5; D: -; DNA: TGTGCCTGGAGTGTACAGTTTAGGGACAATCAGCCCCAGCATTTT; CDR3: CAWSVQFRDNQPQHF
size: -; V: TRBV4-3; J: TRBJ2-5; D: -; DNA: TGCGCCAGCAGCCCTAGCGTTAGGGAGACCCAGTACTTC; CDR3: CASSPSVRETQYF
size: once; V: TRBV20-1; J: TRBJ2-7; D: -; DNA: TGCAGTGCTAGAGTCCCTAGCCGGACAGAGTTCTACGAGCAGTACTTC; CDR3: CSARVPSRTEFYEQYF
size: -; V: TRBV12-3/TRBV12-4; J: TRBJ1-5; D: -; DNA: TGTGCCAGCAGTTTAAGCCAGGGCTACCAGCCCCAGCATTTT; CDR3: CASSLSQGYQPQHF
size: -; V: TRBV3-1; J: TRBJ2-7; D: -; DNA: TGTGCCAGCAGCCAAGATAACATCGAGCAGTACTTC; CDR3: CASSQDNIEQYF
size: -; V: TRBV7-2; J: TRBJ1-4; D: -; DNA: TGTGCCAGCAGCCTGGCCGGAGGGGTCAATGAAAAACTGTTTTTT; CDR3: CASSLAGGVNEKLFF
size: -; V: TRBV18; J: TRBJ2-7; D: -; DNA: TGTGCCAGCTCACCGAGACAGACCTACGAGCAGTACTTC; CDR3: CASSPRQTYEQYF
size: once; V: TRBV29-1; J: TRBJ2-3; D: -; DNA: TGCAGCGTTGAACTACCTAGCACAGATACGCAGTATTTT; CDR3: CSVELPSTDTQYF
size: -; V: TRBV6-5; J: TRBJ2-7; D: -; DNA: TGTGCCAGCAGTTACGACACAGCGTTGGACGAGCAGTACTTC; CDR3: CASSYDTALDEQYF
size: -; V: TRBV5-1; J: TRBJ2-7; D: -; DNA: TGCGCCAGCAGCTTGGAGTGGCCCGCAGCTCTCTACGAGCAGTACTTC; CDR3: CASSLEWPAALYEQYF